Below, 15 T cell receptor beta chains from the same sample are listed, as sequenced in a study of T cells after yellow fever vaccination. TCRdb re-called the 5' RACE reads with MiXCR, one entry per CDR3 protein. The data contain 300,000 to 400,000 distinct CDR3 sequences, 9.5% to 15% of them singletons. The specimen comprised CD4+ T cells sorted from PBMCs, sampled 15 days after the yellow fever booster vaccination. The source is a man between 18 and 29 years old who received the YFV17D yellow fever vaccine.

This chain connects TRBV7-2 to TRBJ2-5; TRBD1 might be the D (6 bases). The V and J ends lost 5 bases and 13 bases respectively, with 29 bases between them. The CDR3 covers 16 residues. From germline, CDR1 is SGHTA and CDR2 FQGNSA. CDR3 region: CASSRNIGTPPPSLYF. CDR3 in DNA: TGTGCCAGCAGCCGCAACATCGGGACACCCCCACCATCCTTGTACTTC.

This clonotype came up many times. This chain connects TRBV10-2 to TRBJ1-5; D uncertain. This CDR3 has 12 residues. V was pared by 2 bases and J by 5 bases, with 4 bases between. Germline assignment: CDR1 WSHSY and CDR2 SAAADI. CDR3 coding DNA: TGCGCCAGCAGTGAGGACTATCAGCCCCAGCATTTT. This sequence encodes CASSEDYQPQHF.

The V gene is TRBV6-1, the J gene TRBJ1-5; a weak D match, TRBD1 (5 bases). The V end lost 8 bases, the J end lost 3 bases, and 17 bases lay between the germline ends. The CDR3 is 15 residues long. The germline V gene encodes CDR1 MNHNS and CDR2 SASEGT. The CDR3 loop reads CASGGRRSPNQPQHF. The CDR3 DNA follows: TGTGCCAGCGGGGGAAGACGTTCACCCAATCAGCCCCAGCATTTT.

The chain employs TRBV20-1 and TRBJ1-4, with a possible D match to TRBD1 (5 bases). Germline V gene sequence: CDR1 DFQATT, CDR2 SNEGSKA (reference sequence). Trimming stripped 0 bases from V and 12 bases from J, with 8 bases between. The CDR3 extends over 11 amino acids. The CDR3 DNA sequence: TGCAGTGCTAGAGAGGGGGTGGAACTGTTTTTT. Translating it yields CSAREGVELFF.

This clonotype has a handful of counts. V is TRBV5-1 and J is TRBJ1-3; D ambiguous. The V gene lost 4 bases and the J gene lost 1 base, with 12 bases spanning the gap. The CDR3 is 15 residues long. Germline CDR1 and CDR2: SGHRS and YFSETQ. CDR3 in amino acids: CASSPTAASGNTIYF. The CDR3 DNA sequence: TGCGCCAGCAGCCCAACCGCCGCATCTGGAAACACCATATATTTT.

This rearrangement joins TRBV7-2 to TRBJ2-3; 12 bases are a match to TRBD1. CDR1 and CDR2 (germline): SGHTA, FQGNSA. Trimming removed 5 bases from V and 4 bases from J; junction bases left unmatched: 7. The CDR3 consists of 16 residues. The CDR3 bases are TGTGCCAGCAGCCAGCACGGGACAGGGGGCCCAGATACGCAGTATTTT. This encodes CASSQHGTGGPDTQYF.

This clonotype appeared many times. The chain couples TRBV7-9 to TRBJ1-4, with a possible D match to TRBD1 (5 bases). This CDR3 comprises 16 residues. Germline assignment: CDR1 SEHNR and CDR2 FQNEAQ (reference sequence). Trimming took 5 bases from V and 8 from J, leaving 21 bases between them. CDR3 region: CASSQPPGDVAEKLFF. The CDR3 DNA reads as TGTGCCAGCAGCCAACCTCCGGGGGACGTCGCCGAAAAACTGTTTTTT.

This clonotype turned up a few times. The rearrangement uses TRBV29-1 and TRBJ1-2; 9 bases are a match to TRBD1. Germline CDR1 reads SQVTM; CDR2 reads ANQGSEA. Trimming took 3 bases from V and 4 from J; bases not matched to a gene: 12. The CDR3 sequence is 16 residues long. This CDR3 is CSVDTTGGARVYGYTF. For the CDR3, the DNA is TGCAGCGTTGACACGACAGGGGGGGCGCGAGTCTATGGCTACACCTTC.

The V call is TRBV6-2 or TRBV6-3, the J call TRBJ1-1; D perhaps matches TRBD1 (5 bases). The V and J ends lost 0 bases and 5 bases respectively, with 7 bases between them. The CDR3 totals 13 residues. Germline-derived CDR1 and CDR2 are MNHEY and SVGEGT. DNA of the CDR3: TGTGCCAGCAGTTACTCGGGACGGACTGAAGCTTTCTTT. This gives the protein CASSYSGRTEAFF.

In this sample, this clonotype turned up a few times. DNA for the CDR3: TGTGCCAGCAGCCAAGGGGACAGTGGGGAAAAACTGTTTTTT. Translating gives CASSQGDSGEKLFF. The chain recombines TRBV3-1 with TRBJ1-4, with 7 bases lining up with TRBD1. The germline gives CDR1 LGHDT, CDR2 YNNKEL (reference sequence). After removal of 1 base from V and 8 bases from J, the junction contained 4 bases not matched to a gene. The CDR3 covers 14 residues.

The sample holds many counts of this clonotype. The rearrangement joins TRBV4-2 to TRBJ2-1; 11 bases are a match to TRBD2. The germline V gene has CDR1 LGHNA and CDR2 YNFKEQ. Germline trimming cut 1 base from V and 1 base from J; bases unmatched to any gene: 12. This CDR3 contains 20 residues. CDR3 sequence: CASSQALASGGLSSYNEQFF. DNA for the CDR3: TGTGCCAGCAGCCAAGCCCTAGCTAGCGGGGGGTTGTCGTCCTACAATGAGCAGTTCTTC.

This clonotype has more than one count but fewer than ten. Mismatch with germline at one junction end may stem from a read error. The V gene is TRBV6-2 or TRBV6-3, the J gene TRBJ1-1; TRBD1 is a possible D gene (5 bases). Germline V lookup: CDR1 MNHEY, CDR2 SVGEGT. The CDR3 consists of 13 residues. CDR3 residues: CHPHPPGRDKAFF. CDR3 DNA: TGCCACCCGCACCCTCCGGGGCGGGATAAAGCTTTCTTT.

A few counts support this clonotype. V usage is TRBV29-1 and J usage is TRBJ1-5; D gene unclear. Between the trimmed V and J ends, which lost 4 bases and 9 bases, there was a span of 7 bases. CDR1 is SQVTM and CDR2 is ANQGSEA in the germline V gene. The CDR3 covers 10 residues. The CDR3 nucleotides read TGCAGCGTTGGAGAAGGGCCCCAGCATTTT. Translation gives CSVGEGPQHF.

This clonotype was recorded many times. V is TRBV4-2 and J is TRBJ2-3; D is unresolved. The V and J ends lost 0 bases and 4 bases respectively, with 5 bases between them. The CDR3 contains 13 residues. Germline V lookup: CDR1 LGHNA, CDR2 YNFKEQ. The DNA of the CDR3 is TGTGCCAGCAGCCAAGATAGGTCAGATACGCAGTATTTT. Its protein product is CASSQDRSDTQYF.

The chain couples TRBV9 to TRBJ1-4, with D possibly being TRBD1 (5 bases). The CDR3 has 17 amino acids. Deletions cut 2 bases from V and 8 bases from J, with 22 bases between. Germline CDR1 and CDR2: SGDLS and YYNGEE. CDR3 DNA: TGTGCCAGCAGCGTCTGGGGCACGTCGAACAGTCAAGAAAAACTGTTTTTT. The encoded protein is CASSVWGTSNSQEKLFF.